Shown below are 4 T cell receptor beta chains from a single sample sequenced in a study of T cell responses to AZD1222 COVID-19 vaccine (TCRdb year 2021). The time point label of this sample denotes: about 28 days (+/-7) after the second vaccine dose. The library came from the immunoSEQ multiplex PCR assay. TCRdb's version of the immuneACCESS table is confined to in-frame rearrangements and falls short of the full clone set. An unresolved V gene accounts for under half of the shortfall where checked; the remainder is of unknown origin. A total of over 100,000 clones appear in this sample, about nine tenths of them only once. The ten top clones hold around 0.99% of the sample. Sequenced here: peripheral blood, sampled 28 days after the second AZD1222 dose. The receptor set was obtained from an adult who received the AZD1222 COVID-19 vaccine.

The chain recombines TRBV10-3 with TRBJ1-2, with 7 positions matching TRBD1. Germline values: CDR1 ENHRY, CDR2 SYGVKD. The CDR3 has 13 residues. Trimming cost V 6 bases and J 0 bases; bases outside gene matches: 1. CDR3 in amino acids: CAIRGTANYGYTF. The CDR3 nucleotides read TGTGCCATCAGAGGGACAGCTAACTATGGCTACACCTTC.

This clone has only a few counts. V gene TRBV28 combines with J gene TRBJ2-7, with unresolved D. The CDR3 runs 12 residues. With 3 bases removed from V and 6 bases from J, the gap between germline ends came to 9 bases. Per germline, CDR1 MDHEN and CDR2 SYDVKM. This CDR3 reads CASSFQVREQYF. For the CDR3, the DNA is TGTGCCAGCAGTTTTCAGGTTCGCGAGCAGTACTTC.

V and J are TRBV6-5 and TRBJ1-1, with D uncertain. V gave up 6 bases and J gave up 8 bases, with 10 bases separating them. Germline lookup yields CDR1 MNHEY and CDR2 SVGAGI. The CDR3 totals 11 residues. CDR3: CASSLGREAFF. CDR3 in DNA: TGTGCCAGCAGCCTCGGAAGGGAAGCTTTCTTT.

J is TRBJ2-5 and V is TRBV5-5; D is perhaps TRBD1 (6 bases). The ends were cut back, 4 bases at V and 0 bases at J, with 10 bases in the middle. The length of the CDR3 is 14 residues. In germline, CDR1 is SGHKS, CDR2 YYEKEE (reference sequence). The DNA for the CDR3 is TGTGCCAGCAGCGTAACAGGGTACCAAGAGACCCAGTACTTC. As protein: CASSVTGYQETQYF. Full variable domain (rest looked up from reference TRBV5-5 and TRBJ2-5): DAGVTQSPTHLIKTRGQQVTLRCSPISGHKSVSWYQQVLGQGPQFIFQYYEKEERGRGNFPDRFSARQFPNYSSELNVNALLLGDSALYLCASSVTGYQETQYFGPGTRLLVL.